A single sample gave rise to the 24 T cell receptor beta chains below, sequenced in a study of cytomegalovirus exposure and HLA in healthy donors. 60 Vbeta and 13 Jbeta primers were used in PCR. Sequenced by immunoSEQ multiplex PCR; TCRdb stores in-frame clones only, minus some. Of 60,000 or so clones detected, around 68% appear once; the ten largest clones hold roughly 23%. The source material was PBMCs. The origin of the receptors is a man aged 45-60 years in good health and CMV-seropositive.

This clone was seen a handful of times. The V gene is TRBV27, the J gene TRBJ2-1; the D gene is possibly TRBD2 (7 bases). V was shortened by 3 bases and J by 6 bases, with 18 bases between the two germline ends. The CDR3 is 16 amino acids. Germline V gene data show CDR1 as MNHEY and CDR2 as SMNVEV (reference sequence). This chain's CDR3 is CASSFQGRAHTNEQFF. As DNA, the CDR3 is TGTGCCAGCAGTTTCCAGGGGAGGGCGCATACCAATGAGCAGTTCTTC.

The chain has TRBV11-2 and TRBJ2-7; 11 bases map to TRBD2. Germline V lookup: CDR1 SGHAT, CDR2 FQNNGV. Losses at the gene ends were 1 base for V and 2 bases for J; bases not matched to a gene: 10. The CDR3 runs 18 residues. Here the CDR3 DNA reads TGTGCCAGCAGCTTAGGGGTTCCCGGGACTAGCGGAACCTACGAGCAGTACTTC. This translates into CASSLGVPGTSGTYEQYF. Drawing the rest from reference TRBV11-2 and TRBJ2-7, the complete variable domain is EAGVAQSPRYKIIEKRQSVAFWCNPISGHATLYWYQQILGQGPKLLIQFQNNGVVDDSQLPKDRFSAERLKGVDSTLKIQPAKLEDSAVYLCASSLGVPGTSGTYEQYFGPGTRLTVT.

The rearrangement joins TRBV5-1 to TRBJ1-1; D is undetermined. V was shortened by 0 bases and J by 1 base, with 10 bases between the two germline ends. Germline loops: CDR1 SGHRS, CDR2 YFSETQ. The CDR3 has 15 residues. CDR3 DNA: TGCGCCAGCAGCTTGGGTCCAGGCTCGAACACTGAAGCTTTCTTT. Residues: CASSLGPGSNTEAFF.

This chain links TRBV11-2 with TRBJ1-2; TRBD1 aligns across 11 bases. Per the germline V gene, CDR1 is SGHAT and CDR2 is FQNNGV. The J segment lost 5 bases and the V segment lost 4 bases, leaving 12 bases of the junction unmatched. The length of the CDR3 is 17 residues. The CDR3: CASSSRIGQGAGYGYTF. The CDR3 nucleotides read TGTGCCAGCAGCTCGCGAATCGGACAGGGGGCGGGTTATGGCTACACCTTC.

The chain joins TRBV11-3 to TRBJ1-1, with D possibly TRBD1 on 6 matching bases. CDR1 and CDR2 from the germline V gene are SGHNT and YENEEA. Trimming stripped 1 base from V and 1 base from J, with 7 bases between. The CDR3 sequence is 14 residues long. The DNA of the CDR3 is TGTGCCAGCAGCTTAGGACAGGCGAACACTGAAGCTTTCTTT. Residues: CASSLGQANTEAFF.

This sequence joins TRBV18 and TRBJ1-1, with a possible D match to TRBD1 (5 bases). Trimming shortened V by 2 bases and J by 4 bases, and 8 bases separated the two germline ends. This CDR3 comprises 13 residues. Germline lookup yields CDR1 KGHSH and CDR2 LQKENI. CDR3 DNA: TGTGCCAGCTCACCAAAAGGGGTCACTGAAGCTTTCTTT. Translation: CASSPKGVTEAFF.

This clone was seen more than once but under ten times. The J gene is TRBJ1-1, the V gene TRBV5-1, with unresolved D. Germline V gene lookup returns CDR1 SGHRS and CDR2 YFSETQ. Trimming removed 4 bases from V and 6 bases from J, with 10 bases in between. This CDR3 has 12 amino acids. Written as DNA, the CDR3 is TGCGCCAGCAGCATAAGAGGGTCTGAAGCTTTCTTT. It codes for CASSIRGSEAFF. The full variable domain, with the rest looked up from reference TRBV5-1 and TRBJ1-1, is KAGVTQTPRYLIKTRGQQVTLSCSPISGHRSVSWYQQTPGQGLQFLFEYFSETQRNKGNFPGRFSGRQFSNSRSEMNVSTLELGDSALYLCASSIRGSEAFFGQGTRLTVV.

This clone showed up just once. The CDR3 reads CASSLKQGNSPLHF. As DNA, the CDR3 is TGCGCCAGCAGCTTAAAACAGGGGAATTCACCCCTCCACTTT. The chain combines TRBV5-1 with TRBJ1-6; 7 nucleotides align to TRBD1. Germline CDR1 reads SGHRS; CDR2 reads YFSETQ. The CDR3 is 14 amino acids. The trim removed 2 bases at V and 7 bases at J, leaving 3 bases unmatched.

The rearrangement links TRBV29-1 to TRBJ2-1; 14 bases align to TRBD2. Germline V gives CDR1 SQVTM, CDR2 ANQGSEA. V dropped 4 bases and J dropped 6; count of bases not matched to a gene: 2. This CDR3 has 14 amino acids. CDR3 in amino acids: CSVVTSGRANEQFF. The CDR3 DNA follows: TGCAGCGTTGTGACTAGCGGGAGGGCCAATGAGCAGTTCTTC.

This clone has more than one count but fewer than ten. This chain connects TRBV29-1 to TRBJ1-2; a weak D match, TRBD1 (5 bases). V lost 0 bases and J lost 7, with 6 bases in between. The CDR3 covers 11 residues. Germline V CDR1 and CDR2: SQVTM, ANQGSEA. The DNA for the CDR3 is TGCAGCGTTGAAGATAGGGGTGGCTACACCTTC. Protein: CSVEDRGGYTF.

The genes are TRBV18 and TRBJ1-1, with D possibly TRBD1 on 6 matching bases. Trimming stripped 2 bases from V and 6 bases from J, with 10 bases between. The CDR3 runs to 13 residues. Germline V gives CDR1 KGHSH, CDR2 LQKENI. CDR3 sequence (DNA): TGTGCCAGCTCACCAACAGGGAAGGCTGAAGCTTTCTTT. Translated, it gives CASSPTGKAEAFF.

The V and J genes are TRBV29-1 and TRBJ2-3, with 8 bases fitting TRBD1. Germline V CDR1 and CDR2: SQVTM, ANQGSEA. The length of the CDR3 is 12 residues. V trimming: 3 bases; J trimming: 8 bases; junction bases outside the gene matches: 4. The CDR3 sequence is CSVDPTGGTQYF. The CDR3 nucleotides are TGCAGCGTTGACCCAACAGGGGGTACGCAGTATTTT.

This chain uses TRBV11-2 with TRBJ2-7; D might be TRBD1 (5 bases). The germline V gene encodes CDR1 SGHAT and CDR2 FQNNGV. Trimming left V 3 bases short and J 1 base short, with 13 bases between. The CDR3 covers 15 residues. CDR3 residues: CASSFGAGASYEQYF. The CDR3 region has the DNA TGTGCCAGCAGCTTTGGGGCTGGGGCTTCCTACGAGCAGTACTTC.

The chain links TRBV9 to TRBJ2-3; 7 nucleotides match TRBD2. Per the germline V gene, CDR1 is SGDLS and CDR2 is YYNGEE. V shed 0 bases and J 8 bases; nucleotides not matched to a gene: 6. There are 14 residues in the CDR3. The CDR3 DNA reads TGTGCCAGCAGCGTAGGGGGGGGGAGAAGTACGCAGTATTTT. This codes for CASSVGGGRSTQYF.

The genes are TRBV2 and TRBJ2-5, with 10 bases that match TRBD2. Trimming at V came to 4 bases and at J to 7 bases, leaving 12 bases not matched to a gene. The CDR3 spans 16 residues. Germline lookup yields CDR1 SNHLY and CDR2 FYNNEI. CDR3 sequence: CASSGAALAGSGTQYF. In DNA form, the CDR3 reads TGTGCCAGCAGTGGAGCGGCACTAGCGGGATCCGGGACCCAGTACTTC.

The chain recombines TRBV4-3 with TRBJ2-7; 9 bases align to TRBD2. Trimming removed 0 bases from V and 3 bases from J; junction bases left unmatched: 6. The CDR3 loop spans 16 amino acids. CDR1 is LGHNA, CDR2 YSLEER, per germline. The CDR3 spells CASSQDKIAGVYEQYF. CDR3 nucleotides: TGCGCCAGCAGCCAAGATAAGATAGCGGGGGTCTACGAGCAGTACTTC.

The chain employs TRBV7-2 and TRBJ2-3; weak D call: TRBD2 (6 bases). CDR1 is SGHTA and CDR2 is FQGNSA in the germline V gene. Trimming stripped 3 bases from V and 5 bases from J, with 21 bases between. The CDR3 loop spans 17 amino acids. The CDR3 sequence: CASSFRDWDLFLDTQYF. The CDR3 DNA follows: TGTGCCAGCAGCTTCCGGGACTGGGACCTCTTTTTAGATACGCAGTATTTT.

This rearrangement joins TRBV7-9 to TRBJ2-1, with 10 bases matching TRBD2. V lost 6 bases, J lost 9 bases, and 23 bases stayed unmatched. The CDR3 covers 19 residues. Germline-derived CDR1 and CDR2 are SEHNR and FQNEAQ (reference sequence). The CDR3 here is CASSPTGTSAFISFGEQFF. CDR3 in DNA: TGTGCCAGCAGTCCCACCGGGACTAGCGCGTTCATCTCCTTTGGTGAGCAGTTCTTC. The complete variable domain, with remaining parts taken from reference TRBV7-9 and TRBJ2-1, reads DTGVSQNPRHKITKRGQNVTFRCDPISEHNRLYWYRQTLGQGPEFLTYFQNEAQLEKSRLLSDRFSAERPKGSFSTLEIQRTEQGDSAMYLCASSPTGTSAFISFGEQFFGPGTRLTVL.

The V gene is TRBV7-9, the J gene TRBJ1-1, with D perhaps TRBD1 (5 bases). Germline loops: CDR1 SEHNR, CDR2 FQNEAQ (reference sequence). The V and J ends lost 5 bases and 11 bases respectively, with 15 bases between them. The CDR3 contains 12 residues. CDR3 amino acids: CASSPPQGAAFF. DNA for the CDR3: TGTGCCAGCAGCCCCCCTCAGGGCGCGGCTTTCTTT.

The gene calls are TRBV2 and TRBJ1-2; the D gene is possibly TRBD1 (6 bases). Germline CDR1 is SNHLY and CDR2 is FYNNEI. Deletions cut 5 bases from V and 1 base from J, with 11 bases between. The CDR3 contains 14 residues. The CDR3, as DNA: TGTGCCAGCAGTTACGGGACATTTAACTATGGCTACACCTTC. This translates into CASSYGTFNYGYTF.

The V gene is TRBV15, the J gene TRBJ2-3; D may be TRBD2 (6 bases). Germline V gene data show CDR1 as LNHNV and CDR2 as YYDKDF (reference sequence). This CDR3 comprises 14 residues. Trimming removed 0 bases at V and 6 bases at J, with 10 bases between. The CDR3 reads CATSREGTWDTQYF. Here the CDR3 DNA reads TGTGCCACCAGCAGAGAAGGGACTTGGGATACGCAGTATTTT.

The chain employs TRBV2 and TRBJ1-5; D might be TRBD1 (6 bases). The CDR3 has 13 amino acids. CDR1 and CDR2 from the germline V gene are SNHLY and FYNNEI. V lost 8 bases and J lost 2, with 10 bases in between. Written as DNA, the CDR3 is TGTGCCAGCTCAGGGGTTGGCAATCAGCCCCAGCATTTT. It yields the protein CASSGVGNQPQHF.

Turning to this clone: The junction departs from the called germline gene at one end, perhaps through a read error. The rearrangement joins TRBV27 to TRBJ1-2; TRBD1 might be the D (6 bases). Germline CDR1 MNHEY, CDR2 SMNVEV (reference sequence). This CDR3 comprises 15 residues. CDR3 DNA: TGTGCCAGCAGTTTAGATCCAGGGGCTAACTATGGCTACATCTTC. Its protein is CASSLDPGANYGYIF.

This clone was counted only a few times. V usage is TRBV2 and J usage is TRBJ1-4; 10 bases are shared with TRBD1. The CDR3 totals 15 residues. The germline gives CDR1 SNHLY, CDR2 FYNNEI. Trimming cost V 6 bases and J 7 bases; bases outside gene matches: 8. CDR3 amino acids: CASRDRGGHLEKLFF. CDR3 sequence (DNA): TGTGCCAGCAGGGACAGGGGGGGGCATCTTGAAAAACTGTTTTTT.